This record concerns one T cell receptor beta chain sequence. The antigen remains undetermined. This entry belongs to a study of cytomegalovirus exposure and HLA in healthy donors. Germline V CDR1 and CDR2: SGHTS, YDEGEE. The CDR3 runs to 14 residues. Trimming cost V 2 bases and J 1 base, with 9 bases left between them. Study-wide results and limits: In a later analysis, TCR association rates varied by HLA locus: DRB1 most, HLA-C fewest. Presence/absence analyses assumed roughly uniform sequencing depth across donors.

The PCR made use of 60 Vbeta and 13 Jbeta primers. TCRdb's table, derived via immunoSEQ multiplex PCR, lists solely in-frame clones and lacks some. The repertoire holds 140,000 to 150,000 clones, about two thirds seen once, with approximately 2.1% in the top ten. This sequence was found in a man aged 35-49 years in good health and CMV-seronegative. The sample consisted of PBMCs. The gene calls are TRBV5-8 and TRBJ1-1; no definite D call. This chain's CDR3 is CASSLDGPNTEAFF. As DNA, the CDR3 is TGTGCCAGCAGCTTAGATGGGCCGAACACTGAAGCTTTCTTT.